These 8 T cell receptor beta chains were all obtained from the same sample, sequenced in a study of shared clonotypes between healthy human individuals. Method: immunoSEQ multiplex PCR; TCRdb's copy keeps in-frame clones and lacks some. The sample consists of 2,500,000 or so clones, around 94% of them appearing once. Material: naive CD4+ T cells sorted from blood. Documented subset: CD45RA+ positively selected. Receptors were obtained from a man in his late teens or twenties in good health.

This chain connects TRBV2 to TRBJ2-2, with 8 bases fitting TRBD2. From germline, CDR1 is SNHLY and CDR2 FYNNEI. Losses at the gene ends were 7 bases for V and 5 bases for J; bases not matched to a gene: 9. This CDR3 contains 15 residues. The CDR3 sequence is CASTGGREVTGELFF. The CDR3 nucleotides are TGTGCCAGCACCGGGGGGCGGGAGGTAACCGGGGAGCTGTTTTTT. Complete variable domain (other parts from reference TRBV2 and TRBJ2-2): EPEVTQTPSHQVTQMGQEVILRCVPISNHLYFYWYRQILGQKVEFLVSFYNNEISEKSEIFDDQFSVERPDGSNFTLKIRSTKLEDSAMYFCASTGGREVTGELFFGEGSRLTVL.

The chain links TRBV10-2 to TRBJ2-7; D remains unclear. Per the germline V gene, CDR1 is WSHSY and CDR2 is SAAADI. V was shortened by 7 bases and J by 6 bases, with 13 bases between the two germline ends. The CDR3 extends over 12 amino acids. The DNA for the CDR3 is TGCGCCAGCACCGATAGACCCCGCGAGCAGTACTTC. Protein sequence: CASTDRPREQYF.

The rearrangement links TRBV6-5 to TRBJ2-7; the D gene is possibly TRBD2 (7 bases). Germline V CDR1 and CDR2: MNHEY, SVGAGI. The CDR3 has 15 amino acids. Trimming shortened V by 5 bases and J by 2 bases, and 16 bases separated the two germline ends. The CDR3 loop reads CASSTIGGATYEQYF. The CDR3, as DNA: TGTGCCAGCAGTACCATTGGGGGGGCAACCTACGAGCAGTACTTC.

The chain couples TRBV2 to TRBJ2-3, with D possibly TRBD2 on 6 matching bases. The germline V gene has CDR1 SNHLY and CDR2 FYNNEI. V dropped 2 bases and J dropped 4 bases, with 19 bases sitting between them. CDR3 length equals 17 residues. This chain's CDR3 is CASSEWSAREAADTQYF. The CDR3 region has the DNA TGTGCCAGCAGTGAATGGTCCGCCAGGGAGGCGGCAGATACGCAGTATTTT.

The chain uses TRBV6-5 and TRBJ2-7; 7 nucleotides line up with TRBD2. Looked up from germline, CDR1 is MNHEY and CDR2 is SVGAGI. Trimming took 0 bases from V and 3 from J; bases not matched to a gene: 8. The CDR3 is 16 residues long. The CDR3 here is CASSYSFSGGGYEQYF. CDR3 coding DNA: TGTGCCAGCAGTTACTCCTTTTCGGGGGGAGGCTACGAGCAGTACTTC.

The table lists this clone with a few counts. The chain recombines TRBV10-1 with TRBJ1-1; 7 bases line up with TRBD1. Unmatched junction bases numbered 7, after V lost 0 bases and J lost 9 bases. The CDR3 is made up of 14 amino acids. Germline loops: CDR1 WNHNN, CDR2 SYGVQD (reference sequence). CDR3 sequence (DNA): TGCGCCAGCAGTGAGTCCGGAAGGGGGCCTCAAGCTTTCTTT. Protein: CASSESGRGPQAFF.

This CDR3 reads CASSRTWEETQYF. The CDR3 nucleotides read TGTGCCAGTAGTCGGACCTGGGAAGAGACCCAGTACTTC. The chain uses TRBV19 and TRBJ2-5; D remains unclear. Germline CDR1 reads LNHDA; CDR2 reads SQIVND (reference sequence). V lost 5 bases and J 3 bases, leaving 10 bases between the germline ends. The CDR3 totals 13 residues.

The chain recombines TRBV27 with TRBJ1-2; weak D call: TRBD1 (6 bases). Per the germline V gene, CDR1 is MNHEY and CDR2 is SMNVEV (reference sequence). The CDR3 has 18 residues. V lost 7 bases and J 0 bases, leaving 24 bases between the germline ends. CDR3 nucleotides: TGTGCCAGCACTCCGGCGGGGACACCGCCAATGTCTAACTATGGCTACACCTTC. Amino acid sequence: CASTPAGTPPMSNYGYTF.